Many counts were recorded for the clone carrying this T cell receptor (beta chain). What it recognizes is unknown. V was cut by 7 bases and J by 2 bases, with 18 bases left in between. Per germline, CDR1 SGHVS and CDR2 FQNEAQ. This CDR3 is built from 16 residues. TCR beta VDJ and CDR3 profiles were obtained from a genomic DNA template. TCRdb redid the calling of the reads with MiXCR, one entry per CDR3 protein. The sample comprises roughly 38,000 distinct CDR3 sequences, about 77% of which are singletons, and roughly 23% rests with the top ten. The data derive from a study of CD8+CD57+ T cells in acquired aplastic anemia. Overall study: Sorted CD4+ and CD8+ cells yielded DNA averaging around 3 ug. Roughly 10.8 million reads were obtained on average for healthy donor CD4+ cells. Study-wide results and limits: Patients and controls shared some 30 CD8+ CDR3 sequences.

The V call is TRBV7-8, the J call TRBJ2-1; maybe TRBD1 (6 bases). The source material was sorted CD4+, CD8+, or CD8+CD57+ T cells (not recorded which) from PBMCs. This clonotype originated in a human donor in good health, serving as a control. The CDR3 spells CASTDRTAPPYNEQFF. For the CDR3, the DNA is TGTGCCAGCACCGATAGGACAGCCCCGCCCTACAATGAGCAGTTCTTC. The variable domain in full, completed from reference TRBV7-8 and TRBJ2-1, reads GAGVSQSPRYKVAKRGQDVALRCDPISGHVSLFWYQQALGQGPEFLTYFQNEAQLDKSGLPSDRFFAERPEGSVSTLKIQRTQQEDSAVYLCASTDRTAPPYNEQFFGPGTRLTVL.